This T cell receptor (beta chain) was identified during a study of early T cells in non-severe SARS-CoV-2 infection. Study summary: Unpaired chains resulted from sequencing bulk RNA of unsorted whole blood. The study, taken as a whole, reports: Comparison of clonotypes with VDJdb favored anti-spike CD8 responses while missing private and CD4 specificities.

With V trimmed by 2 bases and J by 5 bases, 7 bases remained unmatched. Germline CDR1 reads DFQATT; CDR2 reads SNEGSKA (reference sequence). The CDR3 runs to 15 residues. In regard to this clonotype: The antigen is unknown.

Unique molecular identifiers were added to individual cDNA molecules. A single record per CDR3 protein comes from TCRdb applying MiXCR to the 5' RACE reads. This table has 84,000 or so distinct CDR3 sequences, 9% to 14% appearing once. The chain has TRBV20-1 and TRBJ2-3; 10 nucleotides line up with TRBD2. The clonotype comes from an adult who was a healthcare worker with PCR-confirmed SARS-CoV-2 infection or an uninfected control (not recorded which). The sample consisted of whole blood. CDR3 region: CSARPSGGAIDTQYF. DNA for the CDR3: TGCAGTGCTAGACCGAGCGGGGGGGCAATAGATACGCAGTATTTT.